A selection of T cell receptor beta chains follows, all from one sample in a study of T cells after yellow fever vaccination. Each CDR3 protein is one row after TCRdb ran MiXCR on the 5' RACE reads. The data hold 240,000 or so distinct CDR3 sequences, with less than 9% observed a single time. Sequences were derived from CD4+ T cells sorted from PBMCs, sampled 15 days after the yellow fever booster vaccination. These receptors were obtained from a man aged 25-40 years who received the YFV17D yellow fever vaccine. Each CDR3 is given with its conserved first and last residue. Each record gives: V gene, clone size, J gene, D gene, CDR3 protein, CDR3 DNA. The D gene is left open where the match is weak. Not every row has a clone size; where given, it reads once, few, many or a size class.

V: TRBV7-2
size: NA
J: TRBJ2-6
D: NA
CDR3: CASTSGAPLYGANVLTF
DNA: TGTGCCAGCACTTCGGGAGCCCCCCTTTATGGGGCCAACGTCCTGACTTTC

V: TRBV7-9
size: NA
J: TRBJ2-1
D: TRBD2
CDR3: CASSLEGGLAVYNEQFF
DNA: TGTGCCAGCAGCTTAGAGGGGGGACTAGCGGTATACAATGAGCAGTTCTTC

V: TRBV20-1
size: many
J: TRBJ2-2
D: NA
CDR3: CSASRPQGNTGELFF
DNA: TGCAGTGCTAGTCGGCCACAGGGGAACACCGGGGAGCTGTTTTTT

V: TRBV12-3/TRBV12-4
size: many
J: TRBJ2-3
D: TRBD2
CDR3: CASGLAGGPKDTQYF
DNA: TGTGCCAGCGGCCTAGCGGGAGGGCCGAAAGATACGCAGTATTTT

V: TRBV6-5
size: NA
J: TRBJ1-2
D: NA
CDR3: CASSYGEYDGYTF
DNA: TGTGCCAGCAGTTACGGTGAATATGATGGCTACACCTTC

V: TRBV3-1
size: few
J: TRBJ1-1
D: NA
CDR3: CASSQDRGSEAFF
DNA: TGTGCCAGCAGCCAAGATCGCGGCAGTGAAGCTTTCTTT

V: TRBV29-1
size: NA
J: TRBJ2-3
D: NA
CDR3: CSVEAGEEDTQYF
DNA: TGCAGCGTTGAAGCGGGAGAGGAGGATACGCAGTATTTT

V: TRBV5-6
size: NA
J: TRBJ2-7
D: NA
CDR3: CASSGGNSYEQYF
DNA: TGTGCCAGCAGCGGCGGCAACTCCTACGAGCAGTACTTC

V: TRBV4-3
size: NA
J: TRBJ1-5
D: NA
CDR3: CASSLAFNQPQHF
DNA: TGCGCCAGCAGCCTCGCTTTCAATCAGCCCCAGCATTTT

V: TRBV7-2
size: few
J: TRBJ2-7
D: NA
CDR3: CASSAAQGQYF
DNA: TGTGCCAGCAGCGCCGCTCAAGGGCAGTACTTC

V: TRBV29-1
size: many
J: TRBJ1-2
D: NA
CDR3: CSVGDLYGYTF
DNA: TGCAGCGTGGGGGATTTATATGGCTACACCTTC

V: TRBV3-1
size: many
J: TRBJ2-7
D: NA
CDR3: CASSQFYEQYF
DNA: TGTGCCAGCAGCCAATTCTACGAGCAGTACTTC

V: TRBV20-1
size: NA
J: TRBJ2-3
D: NA
CDR3: CSASAGSDTQYF
DNA: TGCAGTGCCTCAGCCGGGTCAGATACGCAGTATTTT

V: TRBV7-3
size: NA
J: TRBJ2-3
D: TRBD2
CDR3: CASSRDYRADTQYF
DNA: TGTGCCAGCAGCCGGGACTATCGAGCAGATACGCAGTATTTT

V: TRBV5-1
size: many
J: TRBJ2-1
D: TRBD1
CDR3: CASSGRGQGALNEQFF
DNA: TGCGCCAGCAGCGGCCGGGGACAGGGGGCGCTTAATGAGCAGTTCTTC

V: TRBV6-6
size: many
J: TRBJ1-2
D: TRBD1
CDR3: CAGGQVNYGYTF
DNA: TGTGCCGGTGGACAGGTTAACTATGGCTACACCTTC

V: TRBV18
size: many
J: TRBJ2-5
D: TRBD1
CDR3: CASSPPGQVQETQYF
DNA: TGTGCCAGCTCACCGCCGGGACAGGTGCAGGAGACCCAGTACTTC

V: TRBV5-5
size: many
J: TRBJ2-7
D: NA
CDR3: CASSLSGATYEQYF
DNA: TGTGCCAGCAGCTTGTCCGGGGCCACCTACGAGCAGTACTTC

V: TRBV6-2/TRBV6-3
size: NA
J: TRBJ2-7
D: NA
CDR3: CASSYPPGRTYEQYF
DNA: TGTGCCAGCAGTTACCCCCCCGGGAGAACCTACGAGCAGTACTTC

V: TRBV4-3
size: few
J: TRBJ2-3
D: NA
CDR3: CASSQDWGSDTQYF
DNA: TGCGCCAGCAGCCAAGATTGGGGATCAGATACGCAGTATTTT

V: TRBV20-1
size: many
J: TRBJ2-1
D: TRBD2
CDR3: CSAASGSQEQFF
DNA: TGCAGTGCGGCTAGCGGGTCCCAGGAGCAGTTCTTC

V: TRBV5-1
size: many
J: TRBJ2-3
D: NA
CDR3: CASSLSWVAGQDTQYF
DNA: TGCGCCAGCAGCTTGAGTTGGGTGGCGGGTCAAGATACGCAGTATTTT

V: TRBV5-4
size: NA
J: TRBJ2-2
D: NA
CDR3: CASSLEGLANTGELFF
DNA: TGTGCCAGCAGCTTGGAGGGACTTGCGAACACCGGGGAGCTGTTTTTT

V: TRBV7-9
size: many
J: TRBJ2-3
D: TRBD2
CDR3: CASSLSSGSVNTQYF
DNA: TGTGCCAGCAGCTTATCCAGCGGGAGTGTGAATACGCAGTATTTT

V: TRBV3-1
size: NA
J: TRBJ1-4
D: NA
CDR3: CASSHGGRPYEKLFF
DNA: TGTGCCAGCAGCCACGGCGGAAGACCTTATGAAAAACTGTTTTTT

V: TRBV7-9
size: many
J: TRBJ2-5
D: NA
CDR3: CASSPPLRLGETQYF
DNA: TGTGCCAGCAGCCCCCCTCTACGGCTAGGAGAGACCCAGTACTTC

V: TRBV20-1
size: many
J: TRBJ2-7
D: NA
CDR3: CSARVGSSYEQYF
DNA: TGCAGTGCTAGAGTCGGGAGCTCCTACGAGCAGTACTTC

V: TRBV12-3/TRBV12-4
size: few
J: TRBJ2-1
D: NA
CDR3: CASSFQGYNEQFF
DNA: TGTGCCAGCAGTTTTCAGGGATACAATGAGCAGTTCTTC

V: TRBV18
size: many
J: TRBJ2-2
D: NA
CDR3: CASSPIPGELFF
DNA: TGTGCCAGCTCACCAATACCCGGGGAGCTGTTTTTT

V: TRBV6-6
size: NA
J: TRBJ2-1
D: NA
CDR3: CASSQDVRGQFF
DNA: TGTGCCAGCAGCCAAGACGTCAGGGGACAGTTCTTC

V: TRBV20-1
size: many
J: TRBJ2-7
D: NA
CDR3: CSAKLAGRQYF
DNA: TGCAGTGCAAAACTAGCTGGCAGGCAGTACTTC

V: TRBV4-3
size: few
J: TRBJ2-6
D: TRBD2
CDR3: CASSQGLAGGFGANVLTF
DNA: TGCGCCAGCAGCCAAGGACTAGCGGGAGGGTTTGGGGCCAACGTCCTGACTTTC

V: TRBV7-2
size: few
J: TRBJ2-2
D: NA
CDR3: CASSFTPANTGELFF
DNA: TGTGCCAGCAGCTTCACACCGGCGAACACCGGGGAGCTGTTTTTT

V: TRBV6-1
size: NA
J: TRBJ2-7
D: NA
CDR3: CASSPTRRLLEQYF
DNA: TGTGCCAGCAGCCCCACCAGGCGTCTCCTCGAGCAGTACTTC

V: TRBV20-1
size: few
J: TRBJ2-1
D: TRBD1
CDR3: CSARGDSYNEQFF
DNA: TGCAGTGCTAGGGGGGACAGTTACAATGAGCAGTTCTTC

V: TRBV20-1
size: few
J: TRBJ2-5
D: TRBD1
CDR3: CSAKRTGIQETQYF
DNA: TGCAGTGCGAAGCGGACAGGGATCCAAGAGACCCAGTACTTC

V: TRBV7-2
size: few
J: TRBJ2-7
D: NA
CDR3: CASSRAGIEGYEQYF
DNA: TGTGCCAGCAGCCGGGCAGGGATCGAGGGGTACGAGCAGTACTTC